The next 11 T cell receptor beta chains were all read from a single sample in a study of T cell clones after liver transplantation. Method: immunoSEQ multiplex PCR; TCRdb's copy keeps in-frame clones and lacks some. The profile covers more than 70,000 clones, with roughly 85% appearing a single time and about 2.5% taken by the ten largest. Sequencing was performed on CD4+ T cells from blood, taken at the 22-month timepoint. The origin of the receptors is a human patient who received a liver transplant. A subset of T cells may come from the graft donor.

V and J are TRBV7-3 and TRBJ2-1; D not resolved. The CDR3 is 14 residues long. Germline V gene data show CDR1 as SGHTA and CDR2 as FQGTGA. Trimming cost V 0 bases and J 8 bases, with 11 bases left between them. As DNA, the CDR3 is TGTGCCAGCAGCTTAACCCCGGACGTCGATGAGCAGTTCTTC. Its translation is CASSLTPDVDEQFF.

This clone was found a few times. This chain joins TRBV2 and TRBJ2-2; TRBD2 matches 9 bases. This CDR3 contains 15 residues. With 1 base clipped from V and 7 bases from J, the junction kept 4 bases outside the gene matches. Germline CDR1 reads SNHLY; CDR2 reads FYNNEI. CDR3 DNA: TGTGCCAGCAGTGAAGATAGCGGGGGACTCGGGGAGCTGTTTTTT. Translating gives CASSEDSGGLGELFF.

V usage is TRBV7-2 and J usage is TRBJ1-2; D is undetermined. CDR3 length: 15 residues. Trimming took 1 base from V and 4 from J, leaving 13 bases between them. The germline V gene encodes CDR1 SGHTA and CDR2 FQGNSA. The CDR3 loop reads CASSLGLGLSYGYTF. DNA of the CDR3: TGTGCCAGCAGCTTAGGGCTGGGGTTAAGCTATGGCTACACCTTC.

This rearrangement joins TRBV4-3 to TRBJ2-6, with a possible D match to TRBD2 (5 bases). Trimming shortened V by 0 bases and J by 0 bases, and 12 bases separated the two germline ends. Looked up from germline, CDR1 is LGHNA and CDR2 is YSLEER. CDR3 size: 18 residues. The CDR3 sequence: CASSQDLAGGSGANVLTF. CDR3 in DNA: TGCGCCAGCAGCCAAGATTTGGCTGGAGGCTCTGGGGCCAACGTCCTGACTTTC.

The rearrangement links TRBV6-5 to TRBJ2-5; D gene unclear. Germline CDR1 and CDR2: MNHEY and SVGAGI. Trimming shortened V by 5 bases and J by 1 base, and 11 bases separated the two germline ends. This CDR3 comprises 14 residues. CDR3 DNA: TGTGCCAGCAGTCTCCCAGTTTCCCAAGAGACCCAGTACTTC. It is translated as CASSLPVSQETQYF.

This chain joins TRBV18 and TRBJ1-4; D is unclear. Trimming stripped 7 bases from V and 0 bases from J, with 6 bases between. The CDR3 is 13 residues long. Germline V gene data show CDR1 as KGHSH and CDR2 as LQKENI. CDR3 sequence (DNA): TGTGCCAGCTTCAGAGCAACTAATGAAAAACTGTTTTTT. Residues: CASFRATNEKLFF. Based on the CDR3 plus reference TRBV18 and TRBJ1-4, the full variable domain is NAGVMQNPRHLVRRRGQEARLRCSPMKGHSHVYWYRQLPEEGLKFMVYLQKENIIDESGMPKERFSAEFPKEGPSILRIQQVVRGDSAAYFCASFRATNEKLFFGSGTQLSVL.

The CDR3 DNA reads as TGTGCCAGTAGTATCATTGGGACAGGGGGCGCCTATGGCTACACCTTC. Translating gives CASSIIGTGGAYGYTF. The rearrangement joins TRBV19 to TRBJ1-2; 12 nucleotides agree with TRBD1. The germline V gene encodes CDR1 LNHDA and CDR2 SQIVND (reference sequence). This CDR3 has 16 residues. J was trimmed by 4 bases and V by 3 bases; bases with no gene match: 6.

This chain links TRBV6-4 with TRBJ1-1, with no clear D. The germline V and J ends were trimmed by 5 bases and 6 bases, with 13 bases remaining between them. The CDR3 contains 13 residues. Germline CDR1 reads MRHNA; CDR2 reads SNTAGT. Written as DNA, the CDR3 is TGTGCCAGCAGTTTAACACGGGCCGCTGAAGCTTTCTTT. This encodes CASSLTRAAEAFF.

This chain joins TRBV14 and TRBJ2-5; the match to TRBD1 covers 8 bases. V shed 3 bases and J 5 bases; nucleotides not matched to a gene: 5. Germline CDR1 is SGHDN and CDR2 is FVKESK. The CDR3 consists of 14 residues. CDR3 in amino acids: CASSHRGRLETQYF. Here the CDR3 DNA reads TGTGCCAGCAGCCACAGGGGGCGACTGGAGACCCAGTACTTC.

This clone came up once. In DNA form, the CDR3 reads TGTGCCAGTAGTTTGGGCGTTGGCTACACCTTC. This gives the protein CASSLGVGYTF. The chain carries TRBV19 and TRBJ1-2; D unclear. Germline CDR1 LNHDA, CDR2 SQIVND (reference sequence). V lost 5 bases to trimming and J lost 7 bases, with 8 bases between them. This CDR3 is 11 amino acids long. The variable domain in full, completed from reference TRBV19 and TRBJ1-2, reads DGGITQSPKYLFRKEGQNVTLSCEQNLNHDAMYWYRQDPGQGLRLIYYSQIVNDFQKGDIAEGYSVSREKKESFPLTVTSAQKNPTAFYLCASSLGVGYTFGSGTRLTVV.

The V gene is TRBV5-4, the J gene TRBJ2-7; TRBD1 agrees at 7 bases. From germline, CDR1 is SGHNT and CDR2 YYREEE (reference sequence). The CDR3 covers 14 residues. Trimming removed 4 bases from V and 2 bases from J; junction bases left unmatched: 6. CDR3 sequence: CASSQPGQAYEQYF. The CDR3 nucleotides read TGTGCCAGCAGCCAGCCCGGACAGGCCTACGAGCAGTACTTC.